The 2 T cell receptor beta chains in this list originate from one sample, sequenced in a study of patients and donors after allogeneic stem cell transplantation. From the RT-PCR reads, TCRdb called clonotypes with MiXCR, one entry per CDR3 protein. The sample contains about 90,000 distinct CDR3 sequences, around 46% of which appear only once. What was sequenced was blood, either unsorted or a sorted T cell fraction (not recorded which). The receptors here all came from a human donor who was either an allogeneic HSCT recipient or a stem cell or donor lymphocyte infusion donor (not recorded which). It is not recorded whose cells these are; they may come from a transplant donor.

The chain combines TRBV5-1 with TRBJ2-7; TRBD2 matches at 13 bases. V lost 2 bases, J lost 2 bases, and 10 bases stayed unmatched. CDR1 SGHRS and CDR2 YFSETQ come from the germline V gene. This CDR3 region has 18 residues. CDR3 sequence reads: CASSLRLAGGFFTYEQYF. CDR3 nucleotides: TGCGCCAGCAGCTTAAGACTAGCGGGAGGATTTTTCACCTACGAGCAGTACTTC.

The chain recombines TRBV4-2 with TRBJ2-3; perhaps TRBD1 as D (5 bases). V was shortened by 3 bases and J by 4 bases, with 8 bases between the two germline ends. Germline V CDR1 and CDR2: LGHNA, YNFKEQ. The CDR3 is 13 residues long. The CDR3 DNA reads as TGTGCCAGCAGCCATTTGGGGCCAGATACGCAGTATTTT. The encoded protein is CASSHLGPDTQYF.